The clone carrying this T cell receptor beta chain has ten or more counts. This entry is derived from a study of breast tumors, draining lymph nodes, adjacent tissues. TCRdb independently ran MiXCR on the multiplex PCR reads; one entry per CDR3 protein. The table includes more than 50,000 distinct CDR3 sequences, roughly 40% detected once. V was shortened by 3 bases and J by 7 bases, with 6 bases between the two germline ends. Looked up from germline, CDR1 is SGHDN and CDR2 is FVKESK. The CDR3 sequence is 12 residues long. Sequencing input: breast tumor tissue. The chain carries TRBV14 and TRBJ1-4, with D unclear. This receptor was identified in a female donor with breast cancer. Some clones in this sample may be carry-over from other donors' samples. CDR3 sequence reads: CASSQGSEKLFF. CDR3 nucleotides: TGTGCCAGCAGCCAGGGCAGTGAAAAACTGTTTTTT.